The clone carrying this TCR beta chain was seen at least ten times. The data were obtained in a study of T cell repertoires in cytomegalovirus infection. One entry per CDR3 protein results from TCRdb running MiXCR on the reads. The sample consists of about 320,000 distinct CDR3 sequences, over 7.5% of them appearing once. V was clipped by 4 bases and J by 7 bases, with 17 bases between them. Per germline, CDR1 SGHAT and CDR2 FQNNGV. The CDR3 covers 15 residues. This TCR was sampled from a human donor in good health (CMV status not recorded). Some clones in this sample may be carry-over from other donors' samples. This chain uses TRBV11-2 with TRBJ2-1; D might be TRBD1 (6 bases). Sequenced input: PBMCs. The CDR3 loop is CASSSLRGRLNEQFF. CDR3 DNA sequence: TGTGCCAGCAGCTCCCTCAGGGGAAGGTTGAATGAGCAGTTCTTC.